This entry lists 25 T cell receptor beta chains sequenced from one sample in a study of OX40 agonist ivuxolimab in advanced cancers. The assay was immunoSEQ multiplex PCR, and TCRdb's table has in-frame clones only and misses some. The table includes around 39,000 clones, 81% detected once. The sample in question was CD4+ or CD8+ T cells sorted from blood, obtained in a trial of the OX40 agonist ivuxolimab. Source of these receptors: an adult with an advanced solid tumor such as melanoma, head and neck, liver or kidney cancer.

This clone was counted a single time. The junction departs from germline at one end; a sequencing error may be responsible. The chain carries TRBV5-6 and TRBJ1-2; 7 bases map to TRBD1. The CDR3 contains 18 residues. Germline CDR1 reads SGHDT; CDR2 reads YYEEEE. CDR3 amino acids: CTSSLFQTGTAFNYGYTF. CDR3 DNA: TGTACCAGCAGCCTCTTTCAGACTGGGACAGCCTTTAACTATGGCTACACCTTC.

V usage is TRBV7-6 and J usage is TRBJ2-7, with D perhaps being TRBD1 or TRBD2 (5 bases each). The CDR3 covers 16 residues. Germline lookup yields CDR1 SGHVS and CDR2 FNYEAQ. Deletions cut 4 bases from V and 6 bases from J, with 22 bases between. The CDR3 bases are TGTGCCAGCAGCTCGGAGTTGGGGACCATCCCGGCCGAGCAGTACTTC. It specifies CASSSELGTIPAEQYF.

The rearrangement uses TRBV4-3 and TRBJ2-7, with TRBD2 matching over 10 bases. Germline CDR1 and CDR2: LGHNA and YSLEER. The CDR3 has 17 amino acids. The V segment lost 0 bases and the J segment 7 bases; nucleotides outside the gene matches: 12. CDR3 sequence reads: CASSQDWGSSGGFEQYF. CDR3 sequence (DNA): TGCGCCAGCAGCCAAGATTGGGGCTCTAGCGGGGGTTTTGAGCAGTACTTC.

The chain is built from TRBV6-5 and TRBJ1-4; D is perhaps TRBD1 (5 bases). Trimming took off 7 bases at V and 5 bases at J, with 11 bases between the two ends. This CDR3 has 13 amino acids. CDR1 MNHEY and CDR2 SVGAGI come from the germline V gene. CDR3 region: CASNLRGNEKLFF. CDR3 sequence (DNA): TGTGCCAGCAATCTCCGGGGCAATGAAAAACTGTTTTTT.

The V call is TRBV18, the J call TRBJ2-7; 9 nucleotides agree with TRBD1. Trimming at V came to 3 bases and at J to 2 bases, leaving 5 bases not matched to a gene. The CDR3 is 15 residues long. Per the germline V gene, CDR1 is KGHSH and CDR2 is LQKENI. For the CDR3, the DNA is TGTGCCAGCTCACCCGGGACAGGGTGGACCTACGAGCAGTACTTC. Its protein is CASSPGTGWTYEQYF. Full variable domain (outside the CDR3, taken from reference TRBV18 and TRBJ2-7): NAGVMQNPRHLVRRRGQEARLRCSPMKGHSHVYWYRQLPEEGLKFMVYLQKENIIDESGMPKERFSAEFPKEGPSILRIQQVVRGDSAAYFCASSPGTGWTYEQYFGPGTRLTVT.

V and J are TRBV5-1 and TRBJ2-3; TRBD1 matches 12 bases. J gave up 6 bases and V 10 bases, and 12 bases lay outside the gene matches. The CDR3 length is 15 residues. In germline, CDR1 is SGHRS, CDR2 YFSETQ. This chain's CDR3 is CACKPGTGGLDTQYF. CDR3 nucleotides: TGCGCCTGCAAACCCGGGACAGGGGGCCTGGATACGCAGTATTTT.

The J gene is TRBJ2-1, the V gene TRBV30, with 9 nucleotides matching TRBD2. In germline, CDR1 is GTSNPN, CDR2 SVGIG (reference sequence). The CDR3 runs to 13 residues. V trimming: 5 bases; J trimming: 5 bases; junction bases outside the gene matches: 4. CDR3 coding DNA: TGTGCCTGGCGACTAGCGGTTAACAATGAGCAGTTCTTC. It yields the protein CAWRLAVNNEQFF.

This chain joins TRBV7-2 and TRBJ2-3, with unresolved D. V was shortened by 6 bases and J by 4 bases, with 17 bases between the two germline ends. CDR1 is SGHTA and CDR2 is FQGNSA in the germline V gene. CDR3 length equals 15 residues. Here the CDR3 reads CASRFRFGKSDTQYF. CDR3 coding DNA: TGTGCCAGCAGGTTCCGATTTGGGAAGTCAGATACGCAGTATTTT.

The chain has TRBV6-5 and TRBJ1-1; maybe TRBD1 (5 bases). The CDR3 length is 13 residues. The germline gives CDR1 MNHEY, CDR2 SVGAGI. Trimming took off 5 bases at V and 4 bases at J, with 11 bases between the two ends. In DNA form, the CDR3 reads TGTGCCAGCAGTGAGGCAGGGAGCACTGAAGCTTTCTTT. It is translated as CASSEAGSTEAFF.

This clone was seen once. One junction end does not reproduce the germline sequence, and a read error may be involved. The chain employs TRBV5-3 and TRBJ2-2; D is unresolved. TRBV5-3 is placed among ORFs of uncertain function. The CDR3 length is 14 residues. In DNA, the CDR3 is TGTGCCAGCAGCTTGGCCATCTTAGGCGGGGAGCTGTTTTTT. This encodes CASSLAILGGELFF.

The chain employs TRBV5-2 and TRBJ2-7; whether TRBD2, the table's D call, matches the DNA was not checked. TRBV5-2 is flagged as a pseudogene. The CDR3 length is 17 residues. This chain's CDR3 is CASSRLRGTESSYEQYF. For the CDR3, the DNA is TGTGCCAGCAGCCGCCTCCGTGGGACTGAAAGCTCCTACGAGCAGTACTTC.

This clone was detected only once. The chain carries TRBV7-4 and TRBJ2-7; 11 bases align to TRBD2. The CDR3 runs to 18 residues. Losses at the gene ends were 1 base for V and 0 bases for J; bases not matched to a gene: 8. Germline CDR1 and CDR2: SGHVT and SQSDAQ. The CDR3 loop reads CASSLVGLAGGPSYEQYF. The CDR3 bases are TGTGCCAGCAGCTTAGTGGGCCTAGCGGGAGGCCCCTCCTACGAGCAGTACTTC.

The chain uses TRBV6-6 and TRBJ1-2; D ambiguous. The V gene's germline CDR1 is MNHNY and CDR2 SVGAGI (reference sequence). CDR3 length: 12 residues. Trimming shortened V by 2 bases and J by 8 bases, and 9 bases separated the two germline ends. This CDR3 reads CASSYHNGGYTF. Written as DNA, the CDR3 is TGTGCCAGCAGTTACCATAATGGGGGCTACACCTTC.

The CDR3 spells CASSTPGHNTEAFF. DNA of the CDR3: TGTGCCAGCAGTACCCCGGGTCATAACACTGAAGCTTTCTTT. The J gene is TRBJ1-1, the V gene TRBV25-1; unclear D gene. This CDR3 contains 14 residues. The germline V and J ends were trimmed by 5 bases and 2 bases, with 12 bases remaining between them. Germline V gene sequence: CDR1 MGHDK, CDR2 SYGVNS.

V usage is TRBV18 and J usage is TRBJ1-4, with a weak D call TRBD1 (6 bases). The CDR3 covers 15 residues. V was cut by 3 bases and J by 8 bases, with 16 bases left in between. The V gene's germline CDR1 is KGHSH and CDR2 LQKENI. The CDR3 DNA sequence: TGTGCCAGCTCACCCCCCGGGGGCTGGCAGGAAAAACTGTTTTTT. This gives the protein CASSPPGGWQEKLFF. Together with reference TRBV18 and TRBJ1-4, the CDR3 gives the full variable domain: NAGVMQNPRHLVRRRGQEARLRCSPMKGHSHVYWYRQLPEEGLKFMVYLQKENIIDESGMPKERFSAEFPKEGPSILRIQQVVRGDSAAYFCASSPPGGWQEKLFFGSGTQLSVL.

This clone was seen only a few times. The J gene is TRBJ2-7, the V gene TRBV18; TRBD1 is a possible D gene (5 bases). This CDR3 contains 13 residues. Germline-derived CDR1 and CDR2 are KGHSH and LQKENI. Trimming removed 5 bases from V and 1 base from J, with 9 bases in between. For the CDR3, the DNA is TGTGCCAGCTCAATGGACACGTCCTACGAGCAGTACTTC. This encodes CASSMDTSYEQYF.

This clone has only one observation. This chain connects TRBV5-4 to TRBJ2-4, with D maybe TRBD1 (6 bases). The CDR3 has 15 residues. Germline assignment: CDR1 SGHNT and CDR2 YYREEE (reference sequence). Between the trimmed V and J ends, which lost 0 bases and 7 bases, there was a span of 14 bases. The CDR3 DNA follows: TGTGCCAGCAGCTTGGGCCCAGGGGCGCGGAACATTCAGTACTTC. It is translated as CASSLGPGARNIQYF.

This clone was observed a handful of times. J is TRBJ1-4 and V is TRBV19; 9 nucleotides align to TRBD1. CDR1 is LNHDA, CDR2 SQIVND, per germline (reference sequence). The trim removed 3 bases at V and 11 bases at J, leaving 7 bases unmatched. This CDR3 spans 14 amino acids. The CDR3: CASSIRDRASKLFF. CDR3 coding DNA: TGTGCCAGTAGTATCCGGGACAGGGCCTCGAAACTGTTTTTT.

This rearrangement joins TRBV15 to TRBJ2-5, with TRBD1 as a possible D gene (6 bases). CDR3 length: 13 amino acids. Looked up from germline, CDR1 is LNHNV and CDR2 is YYDKDF (reference sequence). Trimming removed 3 bases from V and 5 bases from J, with 10 bases in between. In DNA, the CDR3 is TGTGCCACCAGCAGCCAGGGGTGGGAGACCCAGTACTTC. Amino acids: CATSSQGWETQYF.

CDR3 loop: CASTLGGSSYNEQFF. In DNA form, the CDR3 reads TGTGCCAGCACCCTAGGAGGGAGTTCCTACAATGAGCAGTTCTTC. This rearrangement joins TRBV9 to TRBJ2-1; D possibly corresponds to TRBD2 (6 bases). The germline CDR1 and CDR2 sequences are SGDLS and YYNGEE. CDR3 size: 15 residues. Trimming removed 6 bases at V and 1 base at J, with 14 bases between.

The chain couples TRBV6-6 to TRBJ2-1; 7 nucleotides line up with TRBD2. This CDR3 is 14 amino acids long. V trimming: 6 bases; J trimming: 8 bases; junction bases outside the gene matches: 10. CDR1 and CDR2 from the germline V gene are MNHNY and SVGAGI (reference sequence). CDR3 DNA: TGTGCCAGCAGAGGGGCGGCGGGAGTTGATGAGCAGTTCTTC. Translation gives CASRGAAGVDEQFF.

The chain is built from TRBV5-1 and TRBJ1-4, with 9 bases aligning to TRBD1. Losses at the gene ends were 4 bases for V and 3 bases for J; bases not matched to a gene: 4. The CDR3 loop spans 15 amino acids. The germline gives CDR1 SGHRS, CDR2 YFSETQ. CDR3 amino acids: CASSPTGGPNEKLFF. DNA of the CDR3: TGCGCCAGCAGCCCCACAGGGGGCCCTAATGAAAAACTGTTTTTT.

This clone was picked up one time. V is TRBV11-2 and J is TRBJ2-3; unclear D gene. The V gene's germline CDR1 is SGHAT and CDR2 FQNNGV. The CDR3 extends over 12 amino acids. V dropped 5 bases and J dropped 7 bases, with 10 bases sitting between them. CDR3 residues: CASSALGYTQYF. The CDR3 region has the DNA TGTGCCAGCAGCGCCCTAGGGTATACGCAGTATTTT.

The gene calls are TRBV27 and TRBJ1-2; no clear D gene. The germline CDR1 and CDR2 sequences are MNHEY and SMNVEV (reference sequence). Trimming stripped 5 bases from V and 4 bases from J, with 14 bases between. The CDR3 runs 14 residues. CDR3 coding DNA: TGTGCCAGCAGTCCGCTCGGCTCCATCTATGGCTACACCTTC. Its translation is CASSPLGSIYGYTF.

J is TRBJ2-2 and V is TRBV6-4, with 14 bases lining up with TRBD2. Germline-derived CDR1 and CDR2 are MRHNA and SNTAGT. V lost 6 bases and J lost 8; bases outside the gene matches: 5. The CDR3 is made up of 15 amino acids. Here the CDR3 DNA reads TGTGCCAGCAGCGCGGGACTAGCGGGGGCTGGGGAGCTGTTTTTT. It yields the protein CASSAGLAGAGELFF.